The sequence of this T cell receptor (beta chain) was determined in a study of cytomegalovirus exposure and HLA in healthy donors. On the study more broadly: Sequencing of 150 million to 200 million T cells in an earlier analysis found 100 million or so unique TCR beta sequences.

This clone was counted between two and nine times. Its antigen is undetermined. The CDR3 runs to 11 residues. CDR1 and CDR2 from the germline V gene are GTSNPN and SVGIG (reference sequence). Trimming removed 8 bases at V and 6 bases at J, with 13 bases between. PCR was performed using 60 Vbeta and 13 Jbeta primers. The table came from immunoSEQ multiplex PCR; TCRdb's copy has only in-frame clones and leaves some out. The table includes under 200,000 clones, approximately 80% detected once. Study conclusions and caveats: Several of the most significant clusters appeared linked to common viral pathogens, based on a later analysis. Indistinguishability led to the exclusion of some V segments, TRBV6-2 and TRBV6-3 included. Earlier results showed most TCR beta V segments being productive about 87% or about 30% of the time.

The sequencing sample was made of PBMCs. The receptor was isolated from a woman younger than 35 in good health and CMV-seronegative. V and J are TRBV30 and TRBJ1-2; no firm D call. CDR3 coding DNA: TGTGCCGCAACCGGGAGCCATGGCTACACCTTC. Its protein is CAATGSHGYTF.